Presented here are 27 T cell receptor beta chains from one specimen sequenced in a study of T cell responses to AZD1222 COVID-19 vaccine. Method: immunoSEQ multiplex PCR; TCRdb's copy keeps in-frame clones and lacks some. Of approximately 80,000 clones listed, approximately 90% were seen once; the top ten hold approximately 5.7%. This specimen consisted of peripheral blood, obtained on day 0 of AZD1222 vaccination. The receptors derive from an adult in good health.

The V call is TRBV28, the J call TRBJ1-2; tentatively, D is TRBD1 (5 bases). Trimming left V 5 bases short and J 4 bases short, with 17 bases between. CDR1 is MDHEN, CDR2 SYDVKM, per germline. The CDR3 length is 15 residues. The CDR3 DNA is TGTGCCAGCAGTCCGACCCCTTTACAGGCCTATGGCTACACCTTC. Amino acid sequence: CASSPTPLQAYGYTF.

On this clone: The junction does not match germline at one end; this may be a read error. The chain joins TRBV7-9 to TRBJ2-1, with D possibly TRBD2 on 6 matching bases. The CDR3 is 14 amino acids. In germline, CDR1 is SEHNR, CDR2 FQNEAQ (reference sequence). The CDR3, as DNA: TGTGCCAGCAGCTTAACTAGCCAAACCCGCCGCGGGATCTTC. This translates into CASSLTSQTRRGIF.

This rearrangement joins TRBV3-1 (or the pseudogene TRBV3-2) to TRBJ1-6; 7 positions agree with TRBD1. The CDR3 is 17 residues long. Germline V CDR1 and CDR2: LGHDT, YNNKEL (reference sequence). The J segment lost 10 bases and the V segment lost 6 bases, leaving 18 bases of the junction unmatched. CDR3 in amino acids: CASSRAGGGGGVSPLHF. The DNA of the CDR3 is TGTGCCAGCAGTCGAGCGGGGGGAGGGGGCGGCGTATCACCCCTCCACTTT.

The chain couples TRBV28 to TRBJ1-2, with TRBD1 as a possible D gene (6 bases). The length of the CDR3 is 12 residues. V was shortened by 2 bases and J by 5 bases, with 6 bases between the two germline ends. Germline CDR1 MDHEN, CDR2 SYDVKM. CDR3: CASSLRGYGYTF. CDR3 DNA: TGTGCCAGCAGTTTAAGGGGGTATGGCTACACCTTC.

The V call is TRBV6-5, the J call TRBJ1-6; TRBD1 is a possible D gene (5 bases). This CDR3 is built from 14 residues. Trimming removed 1 base from V and 8 bases from J, with 9 bases in between. Germline-derived CDR1 and CDR2 are MNHEY and SVGAGI. CDR3 loop: CASSYFGGDSPLHF. CDR3 DNA sequence: TGTGCCAGCAGTTACTTTGGGGGGGATTCACCCCTCCACTTT.

This chain uses TRBV3-1 (or the pseudogene TRBV3-2) with TRBJ1-5, with D unresolved. The V end lost 1 base, the J end lost 3 bases, and 7 bases lay between the germline ends. The germline V gene encodes CDR1 LGHDT and CDR2 YNNKEL (reference sequence). This CDR3 is built from 14 residues. CDR3 loop: CASSQGVTNQPQHF. CDR3 nucleotide sequence: TGTGCCAGCAGCCAAGGGGTCACCAATCAGCCCCAGCATTTT.

The chain employs TRBV30 and TRBJ2-7; D gene uncertain. Germline-derived CDR1 and CDR2 are GTSNPN and SVGIG (reference sequence). V was pared by 5 bases and J by 2 bases, with 10 bases between. The CDR3 length is 12 residues. DNA for the CDR3: TGTGCCTGGGAGGAAGAGGCCTACGAGCAGTACTTC. Its protein is CAWEEEAYEQYF.

The genes are TRBV27 and TRBJ2-2; D not resolved. Trimming left V 3 bases short and J 6 bases short, with 8 bases between. CDR1 and CDR2 (germline): MNHEY, SMNVEV (reference sequence). The CDR3 runs to 13 residues. The CDR3 DNA reads as TGTGCCAGCAGTTTTCCAGGTTCCGGGGAGCTGTTTTTT. Its protein product is CASSFPGSGELFF.

CDR3: CSASTGGKFYEQYF. CDR3 bases: TGCAGTGCGAGTACAGGGGGTAAATTTTACGAGCAGTACTTC. The gene calls are TRBV20-1 and TRBJ2-7, with 8 bases fitting TRBD1. The CDR3 runs 14 residues. The V and J ends lost 6 bases and 4 bases, in that order; junction bases with no gene match: 11. The V gene's germline CDR1 is DFQATT and CDR2 SNEGSKA (reference sequence).

The V call is TRBV12-3 or TRBV12-4, the J call TRBJ1-1, with D possibly being TRBD1 (5 bases). CDR3 length: 12 amino acids. V was shortened by 3 bases and J by 9 bases, with 11 bases between the two germline ends. In DNA, the CDR3 is TGTGCCAGCAGTTTGGCTCGGACAAAAGCTTTCTTT. The encoded protein is CASSLARTKAFF.

The chain links TRBV10-2 to TRBJ1-4; no clear D gene. The CDR3 length is 15 residues. The V and J ends lost 8 bases and 5 bases respectively, with 18 bases between them. Germline V gives CDR1 WSHSY, CDR2 SAAADI. CDR3 residues: CASRSAGPKNEKLFF. DNA for the CDR3: TGCGCCAGCCGGAGCGCAGGTCCGAAGAATGAAAAACTGTTTTTT.

V usage is TRBV6-5 and J usage is TRBJ2-7; TRBD1 agrees at 8 bases. The V gene's germline CDR1 is MNHEY and CDR2 SVGAGI. The CDR3 is 14 residues long. V lost 10 bases to trimming and J lost 2 bases; unmatched junction nucleotides: 10. The DNA for the CDR3 is TGTGCCACCGACAGGGGCCCCACGGCCTACGAGCAGTACTTC. Translating gives CATDRGPTAYEQYF.

This chain connects TRBV11-2 to TRBJ2-1; TRBD1 matches 8 bases. The germline V gene has CDR1 SGHAT and CDR2 FQNNGV. V trimming: 4 bases; J trimming: 2 bases; junction bases outside the gene matches: 7. The CDR3 length is 16 residues. CDR3 DNA sequence: TGTGCCAGCAGCTGGTACAGGGGGGAGGCCTACAATGAGCAGTTCTTC. It specifies CASSWYRGEAYNEQFF.

This clone appeared once. The chain links TRBV2 to TRBJ1-6; TRBD1 matches 7 bases. The V segment lost 5 bases and the J segment 10 bases; nucleotides outside the gene matches: 14. Looked up from germline, CDR1 is SNHLY and CDR2 is FYNNEI. This CDR3 is built from 16 residues. The CDR3 is CASSFLGTDKASPLHF. CDR3 DNA sequence: TGTGCCAGCAGTTTTTTAGGGACAGATAAAGCCTCACCCCTCCACTTT.

The genes are TRBV27 and TRBJ1-5; no clear D gene. Germline V gene lookup returns CDR1 MNHEY and CDR2 SMNVEV (reference sequence). The length of the CDR3 is 12 residues. Trimming cost V 8 bases and J 4 bases, with 9 bases left between them. CDR3 loop: CASRAFNQPQHF. CDR3 sequence (DNA): TGTGCCAGCCGGGCTTTTAATCAGCCCCAGCATTTT.

The chain uses TRBV27 and TRBJ1-2, with D perhaps matching TRBD1 (5 bases). Germline V gene data show CDR1 as MNHEY and CDR2 as SMNVEV (reference sequence). This CDR3 has 14 amino acids. Trimming took 10 bases from V and 2 from J, leaving 17 bases between them. Here the CDR3 reads CATSPWGGNYGYTF. In nucleotides, the CDR3 is TGTGCCACCTCCCCCTGGGGCGGCAACTATGGCTACACCTTC.

The table lists this clone with a few counts. The J gene is TRBJ2-6, the V gene TRBV5-6, with a weak D call TRBD2 (5 bases). Trimming took off 4 bases at V and 0 bases at J, with 8 bases between the two ends. This CDR3 is built from 15 residues. Germline loops: CDR1 SGHDT, CDR2 YYEEEE. The CDR3: CASSGRGSGANVLTF. CDR3 nucleotides: TGTGCCAGCAGCGGACGGGGCTCTGGGGCCAACGTCCTGACTTTC.

The V and J genes are TRBV19 and TRBJ1-5; possible D gene TRBD1, 5 bases. The germline gives CDR1 LNHDA, CDR2 SQIVND (reference sequence). V was shortened by 3 bases and J by 5 bases, with 14 bases between the two germline ends. The CDR3 runs 15 residues. The CDR3 DNA is TGTGCCAGTAGTATTGAGACAGCGTGGGATCAGCCCCAGCATTTT. Translating gives CASSIETAWDQPQHF. Full variable domain (missing parts from reference TRBV19 and TRBJ1-5): DGGITQSPKYLFRKEGQNVTLSCEQNLNHDAMYWYRQDPGQGLRLIYYSQIVNDFQKGDIAEGYSVSREKKESFPLTVTSAQKNPTAFYLCASSIETAWDQPQHFGDGTRLSIL.

This clone was found a few times. The chain recombines TRBV4-2 with TRBJ1-6; D unclear. CDR1 is LGHNA, CDR2 YNFKEQ, per germline. CDR3 length: 14 residues. The ends were cut back, 0 bases at V and 9 bases at J, with 9 bases in the middle. CDR3 DNA sequence: TGTGCCAGCAGCCAAGATAGGGAGGTTTCACCCCTCCACTTT. Translation: CASSQDREVSPLHF.

The CDR3 DNA is TGTGCCAGCAGCCAGACAGGGGGAGATCAGCGCTACACCTTC. It is translated as CASSQTGGDQRYTF. The rearrangement uses TRBV7-9 and TRBJ1-2, with 9 bases lining up with TRBD1. The CDR3 loop spans 14 amino acids. Germline V gene lookup returns CDR1 SEHNR and CDR2 FQNEAQ (reference sequence). V was clipped by 5 bases and J by 9 bases; unmatched bases: 10. The whole variable domain, filled in from reference TRBV7-9 and TRBJ1-2, reads DTGVSQNPRHKITKRGQNVTFRCDPISEHNRLYWYRQTLGQGPEFLTYFQNEAQLEKSRLLSDRFSAERPKGSFSTLEIQRTEQGDSAMYLCASSQTGGDQRYTFGSGTRLTVV.

The chain has TRBV3-1 (or the pseudogene TRBV3-2) and TRBJ1-1; 10 positions agree with TRBD1. This CDR3 contains 14 residues. V lost 4 bases, J lost 5 bases, and 4 bases stayed unmatched. Germline CDR1 is LGHDT and CDR2 is YNNKEL (reference sequence). CDR3 sequence: CASSLDRGRTEAFF. The CDR3 nucleotides read TGTGCCAGCAGCCTCGACAGGGGGCGAACTGAAGCTTTCTTT.

The chain recombines TRBV19 with TRBJ1-5, with D hard to call. V lost 10 bases and J lost 0, with 10 bases in between. Germline CDR1 and CDR2: LNHDA and SQIVND (reference sequence). The CDR3 totals 13 residues. The CDR3 bases are TGTGCCACCGTGGACGGTAGCAATCAGCCCCAGCATTTT. Translation gives CATVDGSNQPQHF.

The chain carries TRBV10-3 and TRBJ1-1, with D unclear. Germline-derived CDR1 and CDR2 are ENHRY and SYGVKD. Trimming cost V 8 bases and J 1 base, with 8 bases left between them. The CDR3 loop spans 12 amino acids. In DNA, the CDR3 is TGTGCCATCGGAAGCCAGAACACTGAAGCTTTCTTT. Its translation: CAIGSQNTEAFF.

This clone came up a few times. The genes are TRBV19 and TRBJ2-7; unclear D gene. Germline CDR1 LNHDA, CDR2 SQIVND (reference sequence). V dropped 1 base and J dropped 0 bases, with 7 bases sitting between them. The CDR3 contains 14 residues. The CDR3, as DNA: TGTGCCAGTAGTATAGGGACGGACTCCTACGAGCAGTACTTC. Amino acid sequence: CASSIGTDSYEQYF. The variable domain in full, with the rest retrieved from reference TRBV19 and TRBJ2-7, is DGGITQSPKYLFRKEGQNVTLSCEQNLNHDAMYWYRQDPGQGLRLIYYSQIVNDFQKGDIAEGYSVSREKKESFPLTVTSAQKNPTAFYLCASSIGTDSYEQYFGPGTRLTVT.

V and J are TRBV6-6 and TRBJ2-1; weak D call: TRBD1 (9 bases). CDR1 is MNHNY, CDR2 SVGAGI, per germline (reference sequence). V lost 8 bases and J lost 6, with 20 bases in between. The CDR3 consists of 15 residues. DNA for the CDR3: TGTGCCAGCTCCCCGGGGGGGACAGGGCTCAATGAGCAGTTCTTC. This encodes CASSPGGTGLNEQFF.

The genes are TRBV19 and TRBJ1-1, with D unclear. Per germline, CDR1 LNHDA and CDR2 SQIVND (reference sequence). With 0 bases removed from V and 1 base from J, the gap between germline ends came to 12 bases. The CDR3 loop spans 16 amino acids. The CDR3 nucleotides are TGTGCCAGTAGTATAGAATTGGGGATGCCGAACACTGAAGCTTTCTTT. Protein product: CASSIELGMPNTEAFF.

This chain joins TRBV5-1 and TRBJ2-2; TRBD2 matches 10 bases. The ends lost 4 bases at V and 4 bases at J; junction bases unmatched: 7. Germline CDR1 and CDR2: SGHRS and YFSETQ. The CDR3 extends over 16 amino acids. CDR3 residues: CASSLSAGGLTGELFF. As DNA, the CDR3 is TGCGCCAGCAGCCTATCAGCGGGGGGGCTCACCGGGGAGCTGTTTTTT.